The 25 T cell receptor beta chains given below trace back to one sample, sequenced in a study of technical replicates of blood from a few donors. Assay: immunoSEQ multiplex PCR; the TCRdb copy retains only in-frame clones and omits some. This repertoire shows over 75,000 clones, approximately 97% found once; its top ten account for 0.29%. Source material: T cells isolated from PBMCs. These receptors were obtained from a human donor in good health.

The CDR3 region has the DNA TGTGCCACCCGGACAGGGCTCGCCAATCAGCCCCAGCATTTT. This codes for CATRTGLANQPQHF. The gene calls are TRBV10-3 and TRBJ1-5; 8 bases are shared with TRBD1. CDR3 size: 14 residues. V lost 10 bases and J lost 3; bases outside the gene matches: 8. CDR1 and CDR2 from the germline V gene are ENHRY and SYGVKD.

V gene TRBV9 combines with J gene TRBJ2-7, with 10 bases matching TRBD1. Germline assignment: CDR1 SGDLS and CDR2 YYNGEE. This CDR3 has 16 residues. The junction had 5 bases not matched to a gene; V was cut back by 0 bases and J by 2 bases. The DNA of the CDR3 is TGTGCCAGCAGCGTAGCGGGACAGGGGTTTGCCTACGAGCAGTACTTC. Amino acid sequence: CASSVAGQGFAYEQYF.

V gene TRBV11-2 combines with J gene TRBJ1-2; D gene uncertain. From germline, CDR1 is SGHAT and CDR2 FQNNGV. Trimming took 5 bases from V and 8 from J, leaving 15 bases between them. The CDR3 totals 13 residues. DNA of the CDR3: TGTGCCAGCAGCCTTGACGGAGACTGGGGCTACACCTTC. Protein: CASSLDGDWGYTF.

Here the CDR3 DNA reads TGTGCCTGGAGTACGCGTAGTAACACTGAAGCTTTCTTT. Translated, it gives CAWSTRSNTEAFF. J is TRBJ1-1 and V is TRBV30, with D unclear. V was pared by 2 bases and J by 2 bases, with 9 bases between. This CDR3 has 13 residues. CDR1 is GTSNPN and CDR2 is SVGIG in the germline V gene (reference sequence). The full variable domain, with the rest looked up from reference TRBV30 and TRBJ1-1, is SQTIHQWPATLVQPVGSPLSLECTVEGTSNPNLYWYRQAAGRGLQLLFYSVGIGQISSEVPQNLSASRPQDRQFILSSKKLLLSDSGFYLCAWSTRSNTEAFFGQGTRLTVV.

The rearrangement joins TRBV27 to TRBJ1-5, with D unclear. Germline-derived CDR1 and CDR2 are MNHEY and SMNVEV (reference sequence). The CDR3 length is 14 residues. V lost 6 bases and J lost 9, with 18 bases in between. The CDR3 protein is CASRAGSQHMPQHF. As DNA, the CDR3 is TGTGCCAGCAGAGCGGGCAGCCAACATATGCCCCAGCATTTT.

This clone was observed once. The rearrangement links TRBV6-5 to TRBJ2-5, with D possibly matching TRBD1 (6 bases). V was clipped by 5 bases and J by 4 bases, with 8 bases between them. Germline V gene data show CDR1 as MNHEY and CDR2 as SVGAGI. CDR3 size: 12 residues. CDR3 residues: CASSPGVETQYF. CDR3 DNA sequence: TGTGCCAGCAGTCCAGGGGTAGAGACCCAGTACTTC.

The chain is built from TRBV19 and TRBJ1-2; 7 bases map to TRBD1. The CDR3 has 14 amino acids. CDR1 LNHDA and CDR2 SQIVND come from the germline V gene (reference sequence). Trimming removed 2 bases from V and 5 bases from J; junction bases left unmatched: 5. This CDR3 is CASSIQGQPYGYTF. The CDR3 bases are TGTGCCAGTAGTATACAGGGACAGCCTTATGGCTACACCTTC.

The genes are TRBV28 and TRBJ2-1; D possibly corresponds to TRBD2 (6 bases). CDR1 and CDR2 (germline): MDHEN, SYDVKM. Trimming removed 5 bases from V and 6 bases from J, with 14 bases in between. This CDR3 has 14 amino acids. For the CDR3, the DNA is TGTGCCAGCAGTGGGGGGACCCTTCCCAATGAGCAGTTCTTC. It translates to CASSGGTLPNEQFF. Together with reference TRBV28 and TRBJ2-1, the CDR3 gives the full variable domain: DVKVTQSSRYLVKRTGEKVFLECVQDMDHENMFWYRQDPGLGLRLIYFSYDVKMKEKGDIPEGYSVSREKKERFSLILESASTNQTSMYLCASSGGTLPNEQFFGPGTRLTVL.

The rearrangement uses TRBV30 and TRBJ1-2; TRBD1 agrees at 7 bases. CDR1 is GTSNPN and CDR2 is SVGIG in the germline V gene (reference sequence). The length of the CDR3 is 14 residues. Trimming took 5 bases from V and 8 from J; bases not matched to a gene: 14. Written as DNA, the CDR3 is TGTGCCTGGGGTAGGACAGGCGACTTTGGGGGCTACACCTTC. As protein: CAWGRTGDFGGYTF.

The chain couples TRBV28 to TRBJ1-1; 8 bases are shared with TRBD1. This CDR3 spans 15 amino acids. With V trimmed by 3 bases and J by 7 bases, 10 bases remained unmatched. The germline gives CDR1 MDHEN, CDR2 SYDVKM. Here the CDR3 DNA reads TGTGCCAGCAGTTTTTCGGGACAGGCGGATTTTGAAGCTTTCTTT. Its translation is CASSFSGQADFEAFF.

The chain uses TRBV28 and TRBJ2-7, with D unresolved. From germline, CDR1 is MDHEN and CDR2 SYDVKM. Trimming cost V 4 bases and J 1 base, with 17 bases left between them. The CDR3 has 16 residues. CDR3 in amino acids: CASSSGFGTISYEQYF. The CDR3 coding sequence is TGTGCCAGCAGTTCCGGGTTCGGCACGATATCCTACGAGCAGTACTTC.

The chain is built from TRBV13 and TRBJ2-7; perhaps TRBD2 as D (6 bases). The germline CDR1 and CDR2 sequences are PRHDT and FYEKMQ (reference sequence). This CDR3 region has 14 residues. The V gene lost 5 bases and the J gene lost 3 bases, with 14 bases spanning the gap. The CDR3 DNA follows: TGTGCCAGCAGCAGCCGGGACTCGGGCTACGAGCAGTACTTC. Amino acids: CASSSRDSGYEQYF. The full variable domain, with the rest looked up from reference TRBV13 and TRBJ2-7, is AAGVIQSPRHLIKEKRETATLKCYPIPRHDTVYWYQQGPGQDPQFLISFYEKMQSDKGSIPDRFSAQQFSDYHSELNMSSLELGDSALYFCASSSRDSGYEQYFGPGTRLTVT.

This clone was seen a single time. V gene TRBV10-3 combines with J gene TRBJ2-1, with TRBD1 matching over 9 bases. Germline V gene sequence: CDR1 ENHRY, CDR2 SYGVKD. The ends lost 0 bases at V and 8 bases at J; junction bases unmatched: 8. This CDR3 has 16 amino acids. CDR3 coding DNA: TGTGCCATCAGTGAGTCGCGGACAGGGGCTATGGATGAGCAGTTCTTC. Protein sequence: CAISESRTGAMDEQFF.

The V gene is TRBV28, the J gene TRBJ1-2; D may be TRBD1 (6 bases). Trimming removed 3 bases at V and 13 bases at J, with 12 bases between. The CDR3 consists of 11 residues. Germline CDR1 MDHEN, CDR2 SYDVKM. DNA of the CDR3: TGTGCCAGCAGTTTTTACAGGGTGGTCACCTTC. It encodes CASSFYRVVTF.

This chain links TRBV29-1 with TRBJ2-2; 7 positions match TRBD1. CDR3 size: 14 residues. Germline V gene lookup returns CDR1 SQVTM and CDR2 ANQGSEA. The junction had 9 bases not matched to a gene; V was cut back by 7 bases and J by 4 bases. CDR3 loop: CSASRQGLTGELFF. In DNA, the CDR3 is TGCAGCGCCTCCAGACAGGGCCTCACCGGGGAGCTGTTTTTT.

This chain connects TRBV11-1 to TRBJ2-7; TRBD2 matches 8 bases. The CDR3 sequence is 14 residues long. The germline V gene has CDR1 SGHAT and CDR2 FQDESV (reference sequence). V lost 4 bases, J lost 4 bases, and 6 bases stayed unmatched. The CDR3 nucleotides read TGTGCCAGCAGCTCAGCGGGAGCTTTGTACGAGCAGTACTTC. Protein sequence: CASSSAGALYEQYF.

The V gene is TRBV11-3, the J gene TRBJ2-2; the match to TRBD1 covers 9 bases. The V segment lost 6 bases and the J segment 2 bases; nucleotides outside the gene matches: 10. CDR1 SGHNT and CDR2 YENEEA come from the germline V gene. CDR3 length: 17 residues. CDR3 nucleotides: TGTGCCAGCAGTTATCGCCGGGACAGGGTAAACACCGGGGAGCTGTTTTTT. It yields the protein CASSYRRDRVNTGELFF. Drawing the rest from reference TRBV11-3 and TRBJ2-2, the complete variable domain is EAGVVQSPRYKIIEKKQPVAFWCNPISGHNTLYWYLQNLGQGPELLIRYENEEAVDDSQLPKDRFSAERLKGVDSTLKIQPAELGDSAVYLCASSYRRDRVNTGELFFGEGSRLTVL.

This chain joins TRBV2 and TRBJ1-4; D not resolved. CDR1 and CDR2 from the germline V gene are SNHLY and FYNNEI. The CDR3 contains 15 residues. Trimming took off 0 bases at V and 4 bases at J, with 9 bases between the two ends. CDR3 in amino acids: CASSEALGSNEKLFF. In DNA, the CDR3 is TGTGCCAGCAGTGAAGCGCTAGGCAGTAATGAAAAACTGTTTTTT.

The chain has TRBV27 and TRBJ2-1, with 12 positions matching TRBD2. This CDR3 contains 17 residues. The junction had 14 bases not matched to a gene; V was cut back by 5 bases and J by 9 bases. Looked up from germline, CDR1 is MNHEY and CDR2 is SMNVEV (reference sequence). CDR3 nucleotides: TGTGCCAGCAGTAAGGGGACTAGCGGGCCTGTTATGGGTGAGCAGTTCTTC. It specifies CASSKGTSGPVMGEQFF.

The V gene is TRBV9, the J gene TRBJ1-2; perhaps TRBD1 as D (6 bases). CDR1 SGDLS and CDR2 YYNGEE come from the germline V gene. The CDR3 is 15 amino acids. V gave up 0 bases and J gave up 9 bases, with 18 bases separating them. The CDR3 DNA follows: TGTGCCAGCAGCGTAGACAGGGCTCCCATGTATAGCTACACCTTC. This encodes CASSVDRAPMYSYTF.

This rearrangement joins TRBV4-1 to TRBJ1-5; 8 nucleotides line up with TRBD1. This CDR3 comprises 16 residues. Germline V CDR1 and CDR2: MGHRA, YSYEKL. The trim removed 0 bases at V and 4 bases at J, leaving 5 bases unmatched. The CDR3 DNA reads TGCGCCAGCAGCCAAGACGGACAGGGTCGGAATCAGCCCCAGCATTTT. Protein sequence: CASSQDGQGRNQPQHF.

V usage is TRBV5-4 and J usage is TRBJ1-2; the D gene is possibly TRBD1 (6 bases). The germline V and J ends were trimmed by 10 bases and 8 bases, with 24 bases remaining between them. This CDR3 is 14 amino acids long. Germline assignment: CDR1 SGHNT and CDR2 YYREEE (reference sequence). CDR3 amino acids: CALRGAGESVGYTF. CDR3 DNA sequence: TGTGCCTTACGGGGGGCAGGCGAAAGCGTCGGCTACACCTTC.

The chain joins TRBV30 to TRBJ1-4; D remains ambiguous. V was trimmed by 0 bases and J by 4 bases, leaving 12 bases between them. The CDR3 is 15 residues long. CDR1 GTSNPN and CDR2 SVGIG come from the germline V gene (reference sequence). The CDR3 protein is CAWSVGSLFNEKLFF. In DNA form, the CDR3 reads TGTGCCTGGAGTGTCGGGTCGCTCTTTAATGAAAAACTGTTTTTT. Together with reference TRBV30 and TRBJ1-4, the CDR3 gives the full variable domain: SQTIHQWPATLVQPVGSPLSLECTVEGTSNPNLYWYRQAAGRGLQLLFYSVGIGQISSEVPQNLSASRPQDRQFILSSKKLLLSDSGFYLCAWSVGSLFNEKLFFGSGTQLSVL.

V and J are TRBV23-1 and TRBJ2-2; TRBD1 might be the D (5 bases). TRBV23-1 is designated an ORF whose function remains uncertain. Trimming left V 4 bases short and J 4 bases short, with 13 bases between. The CDR3 is 15 amino acids. This CDR3 reads CASSRRQTGTGELFF. The CDR3 DNA is TGCGCCAGCAGTCGGAGACAGACCGGCACCGGGGAGCTGTTTTTT.

Comments on this clone: The germline gene is not matched at one end of the junction; a read error may be the cause. The chain has TRBV7-7 and TRBJ2-2; 7 nucleotides match TRBD1. The CDR3 is 14 residues long. Germline V gene lookup returns CDR1 SSHAT and CDR2 FNYEAQ (reference sequence). CDR3 amino acids: CASSLTGDTGELFF. CDR3 nucleotide sequence: TGTGCTAGCAGTCTAACAGGGGACACCGGGGAGCTGTTTTTT.